This T cell receptor beta chain was identified during a study of T cells in Graves' hyperthyroidism and ophthalmopathy. The TCR beta CDR3 regions underwent amplification using RNA transcripts as the source. In the first-round RT-PCR of the TCR CDR3, the HTBI primer set was used. A single record per CDR3 protein comes from TCRdb applying MiXCR to the multiplex PCR reads. The sample includes more than 300,000 distinct CDR3 sequences, approximately 13% seen only once; the top ten take 20% to 25%. In this sample, this clonotype turned up many times. The target antigen is unknown. Findings of the study overall: The authors' 13 V-J model separated ophthalmopathy from stable hyperthyroidism.

CDR1 is DFQATT and CDR2 is SNEGSKA in the germline V gene (reference sequence). Between the trimmed V and J ends, which lost 0 bases and 4 bases, there was a span of 10 bases. CDR3 length equals 13 residues. Hyperthyroidism was newly diagnosed in patients aged 18 to 65 (duration under 2 months). Exclusion of patients followed from uncontrolled infection, other autoimmune disease, pregnancy or lactation. The sequencing sample was made of blood. The origin of this receptor is a woman younger than 45 with Graves' hyperthyroidism. This sequence joins TRBV20-1 and TRBJ2-7; D gene ambiguous. The CDR3 loop is CSARDPSSYEQYF. The CDR3 region has the DNA TGCAGTGCTAGAGATCCGTCGAGTTACGAGCAGTACTTC.